This TCR beta chain came from a study of T cell responses to AZD1222 COVID-19 vaccine. Overall study results and limits: CD4 TCRs associated with vaccination spanned spike, dominating at 160-218 and 743-854. Samples come after the peak T cell response, not at day 14. The study reported that nearly half of spike-specific TCRs target unmutated variant regions. Seropositive at baseline were only a handful of AZD1222 recipients.

CDR1 and CDR2 (germline): KGHSH, LQKENI. V lost 3 bases to trimming and J lost 6 bases; unmatched junction nucleotides: 5. This CDR3 comprises 15 residues. Only in-frame clones appear in the TCRdb table, and some are missing; sequencing was by immunoSEQ multiplex PCR. The table records 130,000 or so clones, 88% of them present only once. In regard to this clone: Its cognate antigen is unknown.

Sequencing was performed on peripheral blood, taken 28 days after the second AZD1222 dose. This TCR was sampled from an adult who received the AZD1222 COVID-19 vaccine. This chain links TRBV18 with TRBJ1-1; 12 positions match TRBD1. The CDR3: CASSPGQGAHSEAFF. CDR3 coding DNA: TGTGCCAGCTCACCGGGACAGGGGGCGCATTCTGAAGCTTTCTTT.